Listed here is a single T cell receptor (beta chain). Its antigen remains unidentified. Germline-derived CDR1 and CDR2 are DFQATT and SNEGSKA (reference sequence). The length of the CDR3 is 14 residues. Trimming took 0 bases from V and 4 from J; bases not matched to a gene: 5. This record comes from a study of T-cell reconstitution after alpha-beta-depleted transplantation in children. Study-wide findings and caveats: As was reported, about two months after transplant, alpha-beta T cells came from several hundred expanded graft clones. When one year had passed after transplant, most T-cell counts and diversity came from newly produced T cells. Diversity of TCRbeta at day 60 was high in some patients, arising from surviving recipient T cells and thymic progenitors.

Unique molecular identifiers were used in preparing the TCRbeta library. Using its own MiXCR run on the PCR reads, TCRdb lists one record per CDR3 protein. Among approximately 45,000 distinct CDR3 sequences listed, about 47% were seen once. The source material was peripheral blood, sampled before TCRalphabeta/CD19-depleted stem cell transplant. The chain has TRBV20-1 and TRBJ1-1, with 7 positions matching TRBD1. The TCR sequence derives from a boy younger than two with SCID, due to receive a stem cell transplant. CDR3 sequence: CSARDQDRFTEAFF. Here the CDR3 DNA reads TGCAGTGCTAGAGATCAGGACAGGTTCACTGAAGCTTTCTTT.